This TCR beta chain was obtained from a study of OX40 agonist ivuxolimab in advanced cancers. Study-level results: CD4+ and CD8+ blood T cells expanded clonally by week 6 at 0.1 to 3.0 mg/kg.

The CDR3 is 13 residues long. From germline, CDR1 is SGHRS and CDR2 YFSETQ. Trimming took 4 bases from V and 8 from J, leaving 13 bases between them. Points on this clone: The target antigen is unknown.

Some clones are missing from TCRdb's copy, which holds only in-frame ones; the method was immunoSEQ multiplex PCR. The sample lists tens of thousands of clones, almost 85% occurring once. This clonotype originated in an adult with an advanced solid tumor such as melanoma, head and neck, liver or kidney cancer. This specimen was CD4+ or CD8+ T cells sorted from blood, taken in a trial of the OX40 agonist ivuxolimab. The chain employs TRBV5-1 and TRBJ1-5; D is undetermined. CDR3 nucleotides: TGCGCCAGCAGCGAAGGGCCCCTGGAGCCCCAGCATTTT. Translated, it gives CASSEGPLEPQHF.